A single sample gave rise to the 21 T cell receptor beta chains below, sequenced in a study of blood T cell repertoires in COVID-19. Libraries were prepared by immunoSEQ multiplex PCR; TCRdb keeps only in-frame clonotypes and omits some of them. The sample lists about 140,000 clones; about four fifths were seen once. Sequenced input: peripheral blood. These receptors came from a human donor in a cohort sampled during active COVID-19.

The chain joins TRBV2 to TRBJ2-5; TRBD1 aligns across 7 bases. The length of the CDR3 is 14 residues. Germline-derived CDR1 and CDR2 are SNHLY and FYNNEI. Trimming cost V 6 bases and J 5 bases; bases outside gene matches: 9. In nucleotides, the CDR3 is TGTGCCAGCAGGACACTGACAGGGTGGGAGACCCAGTACTTC. This encodes CASRTLTGWETQYF.

The chain uses TRBV7-9 and TRBJ2-1; no reliable D call. The CDR3 is 15 amino acids. Per germline, CDR1 SEHNR and CDR2 FQNEAQ (reference sequence). V was shortened by 5 bases and J by 1 base, with 12 bases between the two germline ends. CDR3 loop: CASSQKSSSYNEQFF. In DNA form, the CDR3 reads TGTGCCAGCAGCCAAAAATCTAGTTCCTACAATGAGCAGTTCTTC.

This clone came up once. This chain's CDR3 is CASSSGTGKGYTF. The CDR3, as DNA: TGTGCCAGCTCATCAGGGACAGGGAAAGGCTACACCTTC. V gene TRBV18 combines with J gene TRBJ1-2; 9 bases are a match to TRBD1. In germline, CDR1 is KGHSH, CDR2 LQKENI. V lost 5 bases and J lost 8; bases outside the gene matches: 6. The CDR3 extends over 13 amino acids.

The chain has TRBV18 and TRBJ1-5, with 8 bases lining up with TRBD1. With V trimmed by 5 bases and J by 2 bases, 2 bases remained unmatched. In germline, CDR1 is KGHSH, CDR2 LQKENI. The CDR3 is 14 residues long. The CDR3 protein is CASSTGGGNQPQHF. The DNA for the CDR3 is TGTGCCAGCTCAACAGGGGGTGGCAATCAGCCCCAGCATTTT.

The chain uses TRBV7-3 and TRBJ2-5, with D possibly matching TRBD1 (5 bases). V lost 2 bases and J 5 bases, leaving 12 bases between the germline ends. The germline V gene encodes CDR1 SGHTA and CDR2 FQGTGA. This CDR3 comprises 14 residues. The CDR3 region is CASSLGRGGETQYF. DNA for the CDR3: TGTGCCAGCAGCTTAGGAAGGGGTGGGGAGACCCAGTACTTC.

This rearrangement joins TRBV5-4 to TRBJ2-5; 9 bases are shared with TRBD2. The CDR3 runs to 15 residues. The V gene's germline CDR1 is SGHNT and CDR2 YYREEE (reference sequence). Trimming cost V 3 bases and J 5 bases; bases outside gene matches: 8. The CDR3 sequence is CASSYGGRAGETQYF. CDR3 DNA: TGTGCCAGCAGCTATGGCGGGAGGGCCGGGGAGACCCAGTACTTC.

This chain uses TRBV27 with TRBJ2-1; D is unclear. Germline assignment: CDR1 MNHEY and CDR2 SMNVEV (reference sequence). CDR3 size: 13 residues. The germline V and J ends were trimmed by 4 bases and 0 bases, with 4 bases remaining between them. The CDR3 region has the DNA TGTGCCAGCAGTTATAGCTCCTACAATGAGCAGTTCTTC. Translating it yields CASSYSSYNEQFF.

The table lists this clone with a count of one. CDR3 amino acids: CASSVQGAGANVLTF. CDR3 sequence (DNA): TGTGCCAGCTCCGTTCAGGGGGCTGGGGCCAACGTCCTGACTTTC. This chain joins TRBV2 and TRBJ2-6, with TRBD1 matching 7 bases. The junction had 6 bases not matched to a gene; V was cut back by 8 bases and J by 2 bases. There are 15 residues in the CDR3. In germline, CDR1 is SNHLY, CDR2 FYNNEI. Looking up the rest from reference TRBV2 and TRBJ2-6 gives the full variable domain: EPEVTQTPSHQVTQMGQEVILRCVPISNHLYFYWYRQILGQKVEFLVSFYNNEISEKSEIFDDQFSVERPDGSNFTLKIRSTKLEDSAMYFCASSVQGAGANVLTFGAGSRLTVL.

Only a few counts were recorded for this clone. The genes are TRBV5-1 and TRBJ1-2; 9 positions match TRBD1. In germline, CDR1 is SGHRS, CDR2 YFSETQ. With 1 base clipped from V and 3 bases from J, the junction kept 1 base outside the gene matches. This CDR3 is 14 amino acids long. The DNA of the CDR3 is TGCGCCAGCAGCTTGTGGGACAGGGACTATGGCTACACCTTC. Translating it yields CASSLWDRDYGYTF.

This clone was seen a handful of times. The V call is TRBV12-3 or TRBV12-4, the J call TRBJ1-1; 8 bases fit TRBD1. The J segment lost 3 bases and the V segment lost 5 bases, leaving 2 bases of the junction unmatched. CDR3 length equals 13 residues. CDR3 residues: CASSLDRDTEAFF. The CDR3 nucleotides are TGTGCCAGCAGTCTGGACAGGGACACTGAAGCTTTCTTT.

On this clone: This sample also contains other DNA sequences that code for the same CDR3. The rearrangement uses TRBV28 and TRBJ1-2, with D maybe TRBD1 (5 bases). Germline loops: CDR1 MDHEN, CDR2 SYDVKM. CDR3 size: 13 residues. V lost 3 bases and J 4 bases, leaving 9 bases between the germline ends. CDR3: CASSLGGSYGYTF. The CDR3 coding sequence is TGTGCCAGCAGTTTGGGGGGGTCCTATGGCTACACCTTC.

A word on this clone: The junction departs from germline at one end; a sequencing error may be responsible. This chain links TRBV7-7 with TRBJ2-2, with no clear D. Germline lookup yields CDR1 SSHAT and CDR2 FNYEAQ (reference sequence). This CDR3 has 13 amino acids. The CDR3 sequence: CASSLSNAGELFF. CDR3 coding DNA: TGTGCTAGCAGCTTAAGCAACGCCGGGGAGCTGTTTTTT.

J is TRBJ2-5 and V is TRBV2; TRBD2 matches 14 bases. Per the germline V gene, CDR1 is SNHLY and CDR2 is FYNNEI. The V gene end was trimmed by 7 bases and the J gene end by 2 bases; junction bases not matched to a gene: 9. CDR3 length: 17 residues. For the CDR3, the DNA is TGTGCCAGCACCCTTGGGACTAGCGGGAGTACGCAAGAGACCCAGTACTTC. Amino acids: CASTLGTSGSTQETQYF.

Turning to this clone: Relative to the germline gene, one junction end is altered; a read error may explain this. The V and J genes are TRBV7-7 and TRBJ2-5; TRBD2 aligns across 10 bases. In germline, CDR1 is SSHAT, CDR2 FNYEAQ (reference sequence). The CDR3 consists of 16 residues. The DNA of the CDR3 is TGTGCTAGCAGCTTAGGGCTAGCGGGAGCCCTTGAGACCCAGTACTTC. Protein: CASSLGLAGALETQYF.

The rearrangement joins TRBV4-2 to TRBJ2-1; perhaps TRBD2 as D (5 bases). The CDR3 covers 14 residues. Germline V gene sequence: CDR1 LGHNA, CDR2 YNFKEQ. V was shortened by 0 bases and J by 15 bases, with 18 bases between the two germline ends. CDR3 DNA sequence: TGTGCCAGCAGCCAAGATGCAACGGTCGGGGATAGGTTCTTC. Translation: CASSQDATVGDRFF.

This clone was counted a few times. The V gene is TRBV9, the J gene TRBJ1-1; TRBD1 matches at 8 bases. Germline lookup yields CDR1 SGDLS and CDR2 YYNGEE. The junction had 9 bases not matched to a gene; V was cut back by 2 bases and J by 0 bases. This CDR3 has 17 residues. CDR3 loop: CASSVTGTGAMNTEAFF. For the CDR3, the DNA is TGTGCCAGCAGCGTTACCGGGACAGGCGCTATGAACACTGAAGCTTTCTTT.

The gene calls are TRBV23-1 and TRBJ2-7; 7 nucleotides line up with TRBD1. TRBV23-1 is flagged as an ORF with uncertain function. The trim removed 0 bases at V and 3 bases at J, leaving 5 bases unmatched. The CDR3 is 15 residues long. CDR3: CASSQSGTEDYEQYF. As DNA, the CDR3 is TGCGCCAGCAGTCAATCAGGGACAGAAGACTACGAGCAGTACTTC.

V gene TRBV24-1 combines with J gene TRBJ2-7, with 9 bases that match TRBD2. V gave up 9 bases and J gave up 4 bases; unmatched junction bases: 9. CDR3 length: 14 amino acids. CDR1 KGHDR and CDR2 SFDVKD come from the germline V gene. The CDR3 sequence: CATQAAGGLYEQYF. The CDR3 DNA reads as TGTGCCACCCAGGCGGCGGGAGGGCTTTACGAGCAGTACTTC.

The J gene is TRBJ2-2, the V gene TRBV19; 15 bases line up with TRBD2. Germline CDR1 reads LNHDA; CDR2 reads SQIVND (reference sequence). Losses at the gene ends were 3 bases for V and 4 bases for J; bases not matched to a gene: 9. There are 19 residues in the CDR3. In DNA, the CDR3 is TGTGCCAGTAGTATCAGGGGACTAGCGGGAGGTGGCCTCACCGGGGAGCTGTTTTTT. Protein sequence: CASSIRGLAGGGLTGELFF.

The rearrangement links TRBV7-2 to TRBJ2-7; 8 bases fit TRBD2. The V gene end was trimmed by 5 bases and the J gene end by 2 bases; junction bases not matched to a gene: 8. Per germline, CDR1 SGHTA and CDR2 FQGNSA. The CDR3 spans 15 residues. CDR3 amino acids: CASSPPTSGTYEQYF. CDR3 nucleotides: TGTGCCAGCAGCCCACCCACTAGCGGAACCTACGAGCAGTACTTC.

The rearrangement links TRBV7-9 to TRBJ2-7, with 12 bases identical to TRBD2. Trimming cost V 5 bases and J 2 bases; bases outside gene matches: 7. Germline values: CDR1 SEHNR, CDR2 FQNEAQ (reference sequence). This CDR3 comprises 16 residues. The CDR3 loop is CASSAPTSGSTYEQYF. The CDR3 region has the DNA TGTGCCAGCAGCGCCCCGACTAGCGGGAGCACCTACGAGCAGTACTTC.